Shown below are 13 T cell receptor beta chains from a single sample sequenced in a study of T cells in narcolepsy. Produced via immunoSEQ multiplex PCR; TCRdb's table is partial and in-frame only. The sample holds 15,000 to 20,000 clones, over 55% seen once. Sequences were obtained from CD45RA- memory CD8+ T cells from PBMCs. These receptors were collected from a human donor with narcolepsy.

The sample holds one count of this clone. V and J are TRBV5-6 and TRBJ2-7; D is undetermined. The V gene lost 2 bases and the J gene lost 3 bases, with 18 bases spanning the gap. Per the germline V gene, CDR1 is SGHDT and CDR2 is YYEEEE. The CDR3 has 16 amino acids. DNA of the CDR3: TGTGCCAGCAGCTTTGACGAAGCATCTGAGCGCTACGAGCAGTACTTC. It is translated as CASSFDEASERYEQYF.

The chain carries TRBV11-2 and TRBJ2-7; no clear D. This CDR3 has 13 residues. Germline lookup yields CDR1 SGHAT and CDR2 FQNNGV. The germline V and J ends were trimmed by 6 bases and 1 base, with 10 bases remaining between them. The CDR3 region has the DNA TGTGCCAGCAGTTCCGACGGGTCCTACGAGCAGTACTTC. It is translated as CASSSDGSYEQYF.

For this clone: In the same sample, other DNA sequences code for this CDR3. This chain links TRBV6-1 with TRBJ2-7; no clear D. Germline V CDR1 and CDR2: MNHNS, SASEGT. This CDR3 comprises 14 residues. V lost 4 bases and J 0 bases, leaving 10 bases between the germline ends. CDR3 coding DNA: TGTGCCAGCAGTGGGTTGGGGTCCTCCTACGAGCAGTACTTC. Encoded protein: CASSGLGSSYEQYF.

The CDR3 is CASSNGGGRSLGVNNEQFF. As DNA, the CDR3 is TGTGCCAGCAGCAATGGGGGCGGGAGGTCCCTAGGGGTGAACAATGAGCAGTTCTTC. V usage is TRBV21-1 and J usage is TRBJ2-1; the D call in the table, TRBD2, was not verified against the DNA. TRBV21-1 is a pseudogene. The CDR3 sequence is 19 residues long.

The rearrangement uses TRBV27 and TRBJ1-5; D unresolved. Germline CDR1 MNHEY, CDR2 SMNVEV (reference sequence). CDR3 length: 15 amino acids. Deletions cut 5 bases from V and 3 bases from J, with 14 bases between. The CDR3 sequence: CASSTGSGVNQPQHF. Written as DNA, the CDR3 is TGTGCCAGCAGTACCGGGAGCGGGGTCAATCAGCCCCAGCATTTT.

This clone is termed medium-sized. The same CDR3 is also encoded by other DNA sequences in this sample. The chain joins TRBV20-1 to TRBJ1-2; weak D call: TRBD1 (6 bases). Germline V lookup: CDR1 DFQATT, CDR2 SNEGSKA (reference sequence). V was pared by 5 bases and J by 13 bases, with 17 bases between. The CDR3 has 11 residues. CDR3 protein: CSAPQGLAFTF. The CDR3 DNA reads TGCAGTGCTCCACAGGGTTTAGCTTTCACCTTC.

The chain combines TRBV2 with TRBJ2-6, with 7 bases matching TRBD2. The CDR3 length is 14 residues. Germline V gene lookup returns CDR1 SNHLY and CDR2 FYNNEI. The J segment lost 2 bases and the V segment lost 6 bases, leaving 1 base of the junction unmatched. This CDR3 reads CASSGGTGANVLTF. The CDR3 coding sequence is TGTGCCAGCAGCGGGGGGACTGGGGCCAACGTCCTGACTTTC.

The chain uses TRBV7-9 and TRBJ1-2; D is perhaps TRBD1 (6 bases). CDR1 and CDR2 (germline): SEHNR, FQNEAQ (reference sequence). The CDR3 is 14 amino acids. V dropped 6 bases and J dropped 5 bases, with 16 bases sitting between them. CDR3 region: CASRSGTPSYGYTF. CDR3 bases: TGTGCCAGCAGGTCGGGGACACCGTCATATGGCTACACCTTC.

The J gene is TRBJ2-7, the V gene TRBV15; unclear D gene. The CDR3 extends over 13 amino acids. With 1 base removed from V and 5 bases from J, the gap between germline ends came to 9 bases. Germline V CDR1 and CDR2: LNHNV, YYDKDF (reference sequence). CDR3 in DNA: TGTGCCACCAGCAGAGGAGAGGCGAACGAGCAGTACTTC. Protein sequence: CATSRGEANEQYF.

The J gene is TRBJ1-1, the V gene TRBV2; D is ambiguous. Germline loops: CDR1 SNHLY, CDR2 FYNNEI. There are 13 residues in the CDR3. Deletions cut 8 bases from V and 7 bases from J, with 17 bases between. The CDR3 DNA reads as TGTGCCAGCCAGCTTACAGAAGCCCTTGAAGCTTTCTTT. Translation: CASQLTEALEAFF.

J is TRBJ2-5 and V is TRBV9; D gene uncertain. The assigned J gene may be wrong: the sequence end matches TRBJ2-7 better. This CDR3 region has 13 residues. The V gene's germline CDR1 is SGDLS and CDR2 YYNGEE. This chain's CDR3 is CASSVDNGYEQYF. Here the CDR3 DNA reads TGTGCCAGCAGCGTAGACAACGGCTACGAGCAGTACTTC.

The chain is built from TRBV6-5 and TRBJ2-7; D is uncertain. The CDR3 has 13 amino acids. Germline V lookup: CDR1 MNHEY, CDR2 SVGAGI. V was shortened by 0 bases and J by 0 bases, with 3 bases between the two germline ends. CDR3: CASSYSVSYEQYF. As DNA, the CDR3 is TGTGCCAGCAGTTACTCGGTCTCCTACGAGCAGTACTTC.

This chain connects TRBV6-6 to TRBJ1-2, with D maybe TRBD1 (6 bases). Germline-derived CDR1 and CDR2 are MNHNY and SVGAGI (reference sequence). Trimming stripped 2 bases from V and 4 bases from J, with 11 bases between. The CDR3 covers 14 residues. The CDR3 is CASSYLRGPYGYTF. For the CDR3, the DNA is TGTGCCAGCAGTTACCTGCGGGGGCCCTATGGCTACACCTTC.